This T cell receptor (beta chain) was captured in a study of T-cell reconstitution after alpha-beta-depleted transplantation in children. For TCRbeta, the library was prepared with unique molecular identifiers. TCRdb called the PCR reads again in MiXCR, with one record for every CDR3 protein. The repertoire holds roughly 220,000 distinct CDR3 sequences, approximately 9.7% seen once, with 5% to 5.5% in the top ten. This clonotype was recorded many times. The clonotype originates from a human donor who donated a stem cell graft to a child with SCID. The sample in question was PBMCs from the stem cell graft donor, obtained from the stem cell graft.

CDR3 nucleotide sequence: TGCGCCAGCAGCTTGAGGACTAGCGGGAGAGGAAGCACAGATACGCAGTATTTT. This sequence encodes CASSLRTSGRGSTDTQYF. This rearrangement joins TRBV5-1 to TRBJ2-3; 13 positions match TRBD2. Trimming took 1 base from V and 0 from J; bases not matched to a gene: 5. Germline loops: CDR1 SGHRS, CDR2 YFSETQ. The CDR3 has 18 amino acids.